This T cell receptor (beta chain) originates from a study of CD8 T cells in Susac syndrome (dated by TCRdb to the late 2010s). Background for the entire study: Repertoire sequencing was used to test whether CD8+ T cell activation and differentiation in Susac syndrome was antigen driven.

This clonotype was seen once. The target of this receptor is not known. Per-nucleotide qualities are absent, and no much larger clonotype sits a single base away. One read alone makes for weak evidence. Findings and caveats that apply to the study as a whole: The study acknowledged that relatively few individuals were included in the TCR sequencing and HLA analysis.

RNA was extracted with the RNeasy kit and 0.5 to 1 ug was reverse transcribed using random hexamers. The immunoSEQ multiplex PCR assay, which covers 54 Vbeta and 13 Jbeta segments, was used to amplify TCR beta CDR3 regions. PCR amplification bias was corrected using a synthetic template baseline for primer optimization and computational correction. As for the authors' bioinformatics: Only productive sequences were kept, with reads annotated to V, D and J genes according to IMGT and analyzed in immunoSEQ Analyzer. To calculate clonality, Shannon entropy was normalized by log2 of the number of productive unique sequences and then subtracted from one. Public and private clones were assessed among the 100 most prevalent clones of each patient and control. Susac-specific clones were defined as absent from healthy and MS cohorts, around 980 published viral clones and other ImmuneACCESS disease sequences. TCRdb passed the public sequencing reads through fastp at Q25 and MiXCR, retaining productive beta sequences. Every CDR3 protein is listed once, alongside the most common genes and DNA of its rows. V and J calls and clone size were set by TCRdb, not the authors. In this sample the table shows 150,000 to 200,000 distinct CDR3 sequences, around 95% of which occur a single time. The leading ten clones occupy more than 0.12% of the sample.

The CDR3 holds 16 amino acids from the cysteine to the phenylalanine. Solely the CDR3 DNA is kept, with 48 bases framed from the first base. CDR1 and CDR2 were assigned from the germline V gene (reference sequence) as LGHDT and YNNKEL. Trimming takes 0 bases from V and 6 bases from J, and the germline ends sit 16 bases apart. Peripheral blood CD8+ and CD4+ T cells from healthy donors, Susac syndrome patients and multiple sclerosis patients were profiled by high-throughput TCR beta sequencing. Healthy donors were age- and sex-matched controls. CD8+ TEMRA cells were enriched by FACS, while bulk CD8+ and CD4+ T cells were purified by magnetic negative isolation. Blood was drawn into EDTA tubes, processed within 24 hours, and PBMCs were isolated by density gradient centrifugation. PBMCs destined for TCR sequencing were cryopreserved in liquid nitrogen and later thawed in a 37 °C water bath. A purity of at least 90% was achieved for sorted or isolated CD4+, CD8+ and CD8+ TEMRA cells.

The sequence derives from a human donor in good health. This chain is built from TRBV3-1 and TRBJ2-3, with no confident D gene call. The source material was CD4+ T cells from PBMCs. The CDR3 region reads CASSQDVKRPGDTQYF. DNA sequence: TGTGCCAGCAGCCAAGATGTAAAACGGCCCGGTGATACGCAGTATTTT.